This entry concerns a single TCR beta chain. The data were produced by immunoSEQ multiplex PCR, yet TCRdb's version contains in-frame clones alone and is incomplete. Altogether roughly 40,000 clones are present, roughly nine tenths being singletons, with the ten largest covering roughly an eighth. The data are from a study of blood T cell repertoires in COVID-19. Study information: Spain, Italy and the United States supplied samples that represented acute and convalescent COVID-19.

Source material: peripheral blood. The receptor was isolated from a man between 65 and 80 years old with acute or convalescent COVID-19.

CDR3 loop: CASSLSGGRQDTEAFF. The CDR3 DNA reads as TGTGCCAGCAGTTTATCGGGGGGGCGCCAGGACACTGAAGCTTTCTTT. This chain uses TRBV27 with TRBJ1-1; tentative D call: TRBD1 (6 bases). The CDR3 runs to 16 residues. With 0 bases removed from V and 3 bases from J, the gap between germline ends came to 14 bases. The germline gives CDR1 MNHEY, CDR2 SMNVEV (reference sequence).